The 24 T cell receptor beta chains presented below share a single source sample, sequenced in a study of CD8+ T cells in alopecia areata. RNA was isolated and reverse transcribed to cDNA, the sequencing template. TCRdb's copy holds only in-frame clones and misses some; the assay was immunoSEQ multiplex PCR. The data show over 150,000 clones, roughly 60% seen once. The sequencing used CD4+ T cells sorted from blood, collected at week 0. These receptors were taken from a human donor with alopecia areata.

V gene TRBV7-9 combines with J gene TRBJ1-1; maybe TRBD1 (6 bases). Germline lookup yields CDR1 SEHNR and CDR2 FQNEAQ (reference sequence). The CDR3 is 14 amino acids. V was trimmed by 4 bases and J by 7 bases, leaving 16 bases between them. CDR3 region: CASSYGQSRVEAFF. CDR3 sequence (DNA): TGTGCCAGCAGCTACGGACAGTCGAGGGTTGAAGCTTTCTTT. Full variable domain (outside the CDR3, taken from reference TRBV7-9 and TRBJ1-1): DTGVSQNPRHKITKRGQNVTFRCDPISEHNRLYWYRQTLGQGPEFLTYFQNEAQLEKSRLLSDRFSAERPKGSFSTLEIQRTEQGDSAMYLCASSYGQSRVEAFFGQGTRLTVV.

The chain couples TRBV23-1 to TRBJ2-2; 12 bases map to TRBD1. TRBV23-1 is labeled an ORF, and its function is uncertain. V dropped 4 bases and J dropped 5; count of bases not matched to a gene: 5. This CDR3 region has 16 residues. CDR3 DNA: TGCGCCAGCAGTCCCCGGGACAGGGGGCCGACCGGGGAGCTGTTTTTT. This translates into CASSPRDRGPTGELFF.

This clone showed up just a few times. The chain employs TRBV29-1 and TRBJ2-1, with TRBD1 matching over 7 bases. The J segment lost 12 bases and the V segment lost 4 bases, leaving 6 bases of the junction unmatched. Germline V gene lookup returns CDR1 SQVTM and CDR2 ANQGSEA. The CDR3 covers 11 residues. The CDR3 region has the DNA TGCAGCGTTGGGCCAGGGGGAATGCAGTTCTTC. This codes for CSVGPGGMQFF.

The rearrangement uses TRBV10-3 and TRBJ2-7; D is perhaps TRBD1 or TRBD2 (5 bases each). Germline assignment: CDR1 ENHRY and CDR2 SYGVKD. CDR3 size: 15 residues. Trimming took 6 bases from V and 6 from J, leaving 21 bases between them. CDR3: CAISPTWGSDGEQYF. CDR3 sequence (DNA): TGTGCCATCAGCCCGACCTGGGGGTCTGATGGCGAGCAGTACTTC.

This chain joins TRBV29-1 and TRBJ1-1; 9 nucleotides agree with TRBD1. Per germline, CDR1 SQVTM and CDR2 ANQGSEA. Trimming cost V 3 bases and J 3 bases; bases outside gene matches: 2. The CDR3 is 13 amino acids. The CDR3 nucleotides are TGCAGCGTTGATAGGACAGGGGACACTGAAGCTTTCTTT. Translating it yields CSVDRTGDTEAFF. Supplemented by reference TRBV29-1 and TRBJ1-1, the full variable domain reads SAVISQKPSRDICQRGTSLTIQCQVDSQVTMMFWYRQQPGQSLTLIATANQGSEATYESGFVIDKFPISRPNLTFSTLTVSNMSPEDSSIYLCSVDRTGDTEAFFGQGTRLTVV.

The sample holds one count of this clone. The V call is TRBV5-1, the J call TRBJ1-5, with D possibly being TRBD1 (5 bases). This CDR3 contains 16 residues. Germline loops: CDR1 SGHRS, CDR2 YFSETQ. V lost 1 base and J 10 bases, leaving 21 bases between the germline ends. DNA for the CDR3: TGCGCCAGCAGCTTGTTAAGGCCAGGCTCCAGGGAACCCCAGCATTTT. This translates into CASSLLRPGSREPQHF.

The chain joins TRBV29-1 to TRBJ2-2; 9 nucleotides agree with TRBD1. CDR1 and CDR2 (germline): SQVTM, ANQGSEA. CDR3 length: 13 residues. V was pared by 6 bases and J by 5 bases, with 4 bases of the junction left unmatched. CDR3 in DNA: TGCAGCGTGCGGGGACAGGGTACCGGGGAGCTGTTTTTT. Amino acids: CSVRGQGTGELFF.

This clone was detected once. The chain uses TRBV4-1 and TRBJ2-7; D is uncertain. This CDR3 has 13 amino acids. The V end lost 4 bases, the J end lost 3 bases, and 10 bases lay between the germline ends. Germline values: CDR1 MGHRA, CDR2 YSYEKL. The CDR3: CASSPRQFYEQYF. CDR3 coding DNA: TGCGCCAGCAGCCCGAGGCAGTTCTACGAGCAGTACTTC.

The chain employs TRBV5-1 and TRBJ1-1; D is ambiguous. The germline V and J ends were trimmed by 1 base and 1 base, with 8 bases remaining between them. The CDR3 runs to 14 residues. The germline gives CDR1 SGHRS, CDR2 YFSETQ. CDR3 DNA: TGCGCCAGCAGCTTGCAGGAGGCGAACACTGAAGCTTTCTTT. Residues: CASSLQEANTEAFF.

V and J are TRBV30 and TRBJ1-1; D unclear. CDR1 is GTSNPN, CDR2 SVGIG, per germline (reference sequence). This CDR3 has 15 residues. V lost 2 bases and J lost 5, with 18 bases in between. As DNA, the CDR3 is TGTGCCTGGAGTTCAGACACTCCCCTGCGGACTGAAGCTTTCTTT. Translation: CAWSSDTPLRTEAFF.

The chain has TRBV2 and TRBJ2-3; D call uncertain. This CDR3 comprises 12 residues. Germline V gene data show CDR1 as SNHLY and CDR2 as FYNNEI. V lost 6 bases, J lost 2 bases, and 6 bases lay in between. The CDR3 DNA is TGTGCCAGCAGGCTAGACACAGATACGCAGTATTTT. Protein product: CASRLDTDTQYF.

The CDR3 protein is CASSLNRAYNEQFF. In nucleotides, the CDR3 is TGTGCCAGCAGCTTGAACAGGGCTTACAATGAGCAGTTCTTC. The V and J genes are TRBV7-6 and TRBJ2-1; D perhaps matches TRBD1 (6 bases). The CDR3 length is 14 residues. CDR1 is SGHVS and CDR2 is FNYEAQ in the germline V gene. The ends were cut back, 3 bases at V and 4 bases at J, with 10 bases in the middle. Supplemented by reference TRBV7-6 and TRBJ2-1, the full variable domain reads GAGVSQSPRYKVTKRGQDVALRCDPISGHVSLYWYRQALGQGPEFLTYFNYEAQQDKSGLPNDRFSAERPEGSISTLTIQRTEQRDSAMYRCASSLNRAYNEQFFGPGTRLTVL.

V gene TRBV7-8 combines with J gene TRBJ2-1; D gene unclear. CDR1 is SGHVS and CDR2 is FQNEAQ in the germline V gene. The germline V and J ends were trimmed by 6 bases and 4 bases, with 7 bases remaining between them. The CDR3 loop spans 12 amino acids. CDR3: CASRGSYNEQFF. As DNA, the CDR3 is TGTGCCAGCAGGGGTTCGTACAATGAGCAGTTCTTC. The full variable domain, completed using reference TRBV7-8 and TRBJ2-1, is GAGVSQSPRYKVAKRGQDVALRCDPISGHVSLFWYQQALGQGPEFLTYFQNEAQLDKSGLPSDRFFAERPEGSVSTLKIQRTQQEDSAVYLCASRGSYNEQFFGPGTRLTVL.

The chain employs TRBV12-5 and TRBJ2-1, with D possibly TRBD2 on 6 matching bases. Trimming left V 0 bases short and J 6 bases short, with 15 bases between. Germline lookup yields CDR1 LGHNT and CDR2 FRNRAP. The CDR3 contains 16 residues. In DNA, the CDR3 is TGTGCTAGTGGTTTGGTACTCCGGCAGGGAGGCAATGAGCAGTTCTTC. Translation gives CASGLVLRQGGNEQFF.

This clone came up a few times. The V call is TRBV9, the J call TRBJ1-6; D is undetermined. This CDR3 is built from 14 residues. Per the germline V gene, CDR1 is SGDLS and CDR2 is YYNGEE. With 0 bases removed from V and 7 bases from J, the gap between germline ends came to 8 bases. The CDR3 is CASSVVPGNSPLHF. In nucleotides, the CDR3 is TGTGCCAGCAGCGTAGTCCCCGGAAATTCACCCCTCCACTTT. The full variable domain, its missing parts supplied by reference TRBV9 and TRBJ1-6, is DSGVTQTPKHLITATGQRVTLRCSPRSGDLSVYWYQQSLDQGLQFLIQYYNGEERAKGNILERFSAQQFPDLHSELNLSSLELGDSALYFCASSVVPGNSPLHFGNGTRLTVT.

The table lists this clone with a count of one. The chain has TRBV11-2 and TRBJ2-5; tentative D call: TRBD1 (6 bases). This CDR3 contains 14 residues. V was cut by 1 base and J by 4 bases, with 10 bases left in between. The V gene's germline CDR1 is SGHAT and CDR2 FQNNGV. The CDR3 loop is CASSLADRRETQYF. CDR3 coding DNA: TGTGCCAGCAGCTTAGCGGACAGACGAGAGACCCAGTACTTC.

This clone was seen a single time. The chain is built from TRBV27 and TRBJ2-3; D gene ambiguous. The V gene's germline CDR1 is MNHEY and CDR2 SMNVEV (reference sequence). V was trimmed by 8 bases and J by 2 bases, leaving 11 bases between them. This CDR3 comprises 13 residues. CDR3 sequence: CASGLGPTDTQYF. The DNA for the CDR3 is TGTGCCAGCGGGCTTGGGCCCACAGATACGCAGTATTTT.

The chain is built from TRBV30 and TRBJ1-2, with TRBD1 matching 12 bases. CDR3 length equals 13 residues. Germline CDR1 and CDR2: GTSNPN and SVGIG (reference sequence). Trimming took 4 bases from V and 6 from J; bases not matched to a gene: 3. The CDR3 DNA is TGTGCCTGGATTTGGGACAGGGGGCATGGCTACACCTTC. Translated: CAWIWDRGHGYTF.

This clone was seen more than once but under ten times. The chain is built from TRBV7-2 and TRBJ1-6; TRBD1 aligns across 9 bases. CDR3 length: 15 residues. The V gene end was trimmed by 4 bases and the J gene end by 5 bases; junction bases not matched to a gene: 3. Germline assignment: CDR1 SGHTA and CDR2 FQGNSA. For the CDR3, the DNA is TGTGCCAGCAGCTGGGGACAGGGTAATAATTCACCCCTCCACTTT. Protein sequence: CASSWGQGNNSPLHF.

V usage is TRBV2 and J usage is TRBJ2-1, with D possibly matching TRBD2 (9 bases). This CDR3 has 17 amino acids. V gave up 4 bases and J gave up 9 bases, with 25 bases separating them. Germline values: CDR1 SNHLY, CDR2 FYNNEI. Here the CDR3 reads CASSGPRGLAGITEQFF. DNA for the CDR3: TGTGCCAGCAGTGGTCCCAGGGGGCTAGCGGGGATAACTGAGCAGTTCTTC.

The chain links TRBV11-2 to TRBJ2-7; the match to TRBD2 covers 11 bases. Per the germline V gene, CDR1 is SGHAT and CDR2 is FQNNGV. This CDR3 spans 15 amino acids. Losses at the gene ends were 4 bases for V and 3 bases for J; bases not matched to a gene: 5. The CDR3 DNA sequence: TGTGCCAGCAGCTCCTTAGCGGGGGGGTTCTACGAGCAGTACTTC. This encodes CASSSLAGGFYEQYF.

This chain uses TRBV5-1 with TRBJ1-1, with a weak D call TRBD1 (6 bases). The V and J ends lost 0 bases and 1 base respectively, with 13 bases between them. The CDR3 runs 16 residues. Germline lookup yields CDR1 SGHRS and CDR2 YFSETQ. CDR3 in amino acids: CASSLVFRGPNTEAFF. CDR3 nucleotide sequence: TGCGCCAGCAGCTTGGTATTCAGGGGACCGAACACTGAAGCTTTCTTT. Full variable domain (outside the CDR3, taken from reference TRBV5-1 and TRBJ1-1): KAGVTQTPRYLIKTRGQQVTLSCSPISGHRSVSWYQQTPGQGLQFLFEYFSETQRNKGNFPGRFSGRQFSNSRSEMNVSTLELGDSALYLCASSLVFRGPNTEAFFGQGTRLTVV.

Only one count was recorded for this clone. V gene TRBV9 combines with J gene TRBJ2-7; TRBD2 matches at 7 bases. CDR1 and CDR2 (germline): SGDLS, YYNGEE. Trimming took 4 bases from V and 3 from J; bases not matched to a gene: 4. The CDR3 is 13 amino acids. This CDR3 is CASSKTSSYEQYF. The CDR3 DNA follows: TGTGCCAGCAGCAAGACTAGCAGCTACGAGCAGTACTTC.

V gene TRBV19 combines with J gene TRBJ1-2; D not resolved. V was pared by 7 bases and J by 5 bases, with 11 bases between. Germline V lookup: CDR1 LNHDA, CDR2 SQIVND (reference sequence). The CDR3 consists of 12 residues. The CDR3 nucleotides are TGTGCCAGTACCCGGACCGGTTATGGCTACACCTTC. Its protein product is CASTRTGYGYTF. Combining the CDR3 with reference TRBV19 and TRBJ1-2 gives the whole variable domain DGGITQSPKYLFRKEGQNVTLSCEQNLNHDAMYWYRQDPGQGLRLIYYSQIVNDFQKGDIAEGYSVSREKKESFPLTVTSAQKNPTAFYLCASTRTGYGYTFGSGTRLTVV.